The 28 T cell receptor beta chains below were found in one sample sequenced in a study of T-cell reconstitution after alpha-beta-depleted transplantation in children. Preparation of the TCRbeta library involved a method that used unique molecular identifiers. TCRdb re-analysed the PCR reads in MiXCR, keeping a single row per CDR3 protein. Of approximately 510,000 distinct CDR3 sequences detected, around 19% appear once; the ten largest clones hold 3% to 4%. Sequences were derived from PBMCs from the stem cell graft donor, sampled from the stem cell graft. The receptor set was obtained from a human donor who donated a stem cell graft to a child with acute lymphoblastic leukemia.

This clonotype was seen only a few times. This chain connects TRBV7-9 to TRBJ1-1; TRBD1 matches at 9 bases. Germline CDR1 reads SEHNR; CDR2 reads FQNEAQ (reference sequence). Trimming removed 6 bases from V and 4 bases from J; junction bases left unmatched: 3. CDR3 length equals 13 residues. This chain's CDR3 is CASRQGASTEAFF. Here the CDR3 DNA reads TGTGCCAGCAGACAGGGGGCGAGCACTGAAGCTTTCTTT.

This chain connects TRBV7-9 to TRBJ2-5; no definite D call. Germline lookup yields CDR1 SEHNR and CDR2 FQNEAQ (reference sequence). V gave up 4 bases and J gave up 5 bases, with 5 bases separating them. This CDR3 is built from 11 residues. The DNA for the CDR3 is TGTGCCAGCAGCTCATTGGAGACCCAGTACTTC. The encoded protein is CASSSLETQYF.

V usage is TRBV7-9 and J usage is TRBJ2-7, with TRBD2 matching 8 bases. Germline CDR1 and CDR2: SEHNR and FQNEAQ (reference sequence). This CDR3 has 16 residues. Unmatched junction bases numbered 13, after V lost 4 bases and J lost 5 bases. In DNA, the CDR3 is TGTGCCAGCAGCTCCCCGGACCCCGGGAGGGTCAACGAGCAGTACTTC. Its translation: CASSSPDPGRVNEQYF.

The chain joins TRBV14 to TRBJ2-7; TRBD1 or TRBD2 may be the D gene (5 bases each). V was clipped by 2 bases and J by 4 bases, with 18 bases between them. This CDR3 has 16 amino acids. From germline, CDR1 is SGHDN and CDR2 FVKESK. The CDR3 bases are TGTGCCAGCAGCCAACTATCGAGGGGACCCCCTTACGAGCAGTACTTC. Its translation: CASSQLSRGPPYEQYF. Looking up the rest from reference TRBV14 and TRBJ2-7 gives the full variable domain: EAGVTQFPSHSVIEKGQTVTLRCDPISGHDNLYWYRRVMGKEIKFLLHFVKESKQDESGMPNNRFLAERTGGTYSTLKVQPAELEDSGVYFCASSQLSRGPPYEQYFGPGTRLTVT.

This clonotype was picked up a small number of times. The chain is built from TRBV6-5 and TRBJ2-6; unclear D gene. The CDR3 spans 17 residues. V lost 2 bases and J lost 0, with 11 bases in between. Germline-derived CDR1 and CDR2 are MNHEY and SVGAGI. CDR3 protein: CASSYGQVSSGANVLTF. In nucleotides, the CDR3 is TGTGCCAGCAGTTACGGTCAGGTCAGCTCTGGGGCCAACGTCCTGACTTTC.

J is TRBJ2-7 and V is TRBV30, with TRBD2 identical over 10 bases. The CDR3 sequence is 13 residues long. Germline V gene data show CDR1 as GTSNPN and CDR2 as SVGIG (reference sequence). V shed 4 bases and J 5 bases; nucleotides not matched to a gene: 5. CDR3 sequence (DNA): TGTGCCTGGACTAGCGGGAGTGTCCACGAGCAGTACTTC. Its translation: CAWTSGSVHEQYF.

This clonotype was observed a handful of times. For the CDR3, the DNA is TGTGCCAGCAGAAAGGGGAATGAGCAGTTCTTC. It specifies CASRKGNEQFF. The J gene is TRBJ2-1, the V gene TRBV25-1; a weak D match, TRBD1 (5 bases). There are 11 residues in the CDR3. Germline V lookup: CDR1 MGHDK, CDR2 SYGVNS. Trimming removed 6 bases at V and 7 bases at J, with 7 bases between.

This chain connects TRBV5-1 to TRBJ1-2; D ambiguous. CDR1 is SGHRS, CDR2 YFSETQ, per germline. V was clipped by 5 bases and J by 2 bases, with 10 bases between them. CDR3 size: 13 residues. CDR3: CASRLTVNYGYTF. CDR3 sequence (DNA): TGCGCCAGCAGATTGACGGTGAACTATGGCTACACCTTC.

The V call is TRBV7-2, the J call TRBJ1-2; TRBD1 matches 9 bases. Germline V lookup: CDR1 SGHTA, CDR2 FQGNSA. V lost 2 bases, J lost 7 bases, and 8 bases stayed unmatched. The CDR3 extends over 15 amino acids. Written as DNA, the CDR3 is TGTGCCAGCAGCTTACCGGGACAGGGACTCGGTGGCTACACCTTC. It codes for CASSLPGQGLGGYTF.

Ten or more counts support this clonotype. This chain uses TRBV5-1 with TRBJ2-2, with a weak D call TRBD1 (6 bases). The V end lost 4 bases, the J end lost 4 bases, and 14 bases lay between the germline ends. This CDR3 is built from 15 residues. CDR1 SGHRS and CDR2 YFSETQ come from the germline V gene. The CDR3: CASSREGQTTGELFF. The CDR3, as DNA: TGCGCCAGCAGCCGTGAGGGACAAACCACCGGGGAGCTGTTTTTT.

The chain uses TRBV5-1 and TRBJ2-7, with 12 nucleotides matching TRBD1. Germline trimming cut 2 bases from V and 6 bases from J; bases unmatched to any gene: 3. Germline V lookup: CDR1 SGHRS, CDR2 YFSETQ. CDR3 length: 14 amino acids. CDR3 DNA: TGCGCCAGCAGCTTTAGGGGACAGGGGGCCGAGCAGTACTTC. Protein: CASSFRGQGAEQYF.

V usage is TRBV18 and J usage is TRBJ2-5; 7 positions agree with TRBD1. The CDR3 has 13 amino acids. In germline, CDR1 is KGHSH, CDR2 LQKENI. Trimming cost V 6 bases and J 4 bases; bases outside gene matches: 5. This chain's CDR3 is CASSSGQSETQYF. For the CDR3, the DNA is TGTGCCAGCTCGTCGGGACAGTCAGAGACCCAGTACTTC.

A few counts support this clonotype. The rearrangement joins TRBV5-1 to TRBJ2-1; TRBD2 aligns across 7 bases. Germline lookup yields CDR1 SGHRS and CDR2 YFSETQ. The CDR3 has 16 residues. Trimming removed 4 bases from V and 3 bases from J; junction bases left unmatched: 10. The CDR3 loop reads CASSRPAGAIYNEQFF. CDR3 DNA sequence: TGCGCCAGCAGCCGCCCGGCGGGAGCGATCTACAATGAGCAGTTCTTC.

The chain joins TRBV7-2 to TRBJ1-5; TRBD1 might be the D (5 bases). V lost 4 bases, J lost 6 bases, and 10 bases lay in between. The CDR3 totals 13 residues. Germline V gives CDR1 SGHTA, CDR2 FQGNSA. The CDR3 DNA follows: TGTGCCAGCAGCTCGAGGGGCGGTCAGCCCCAGCATTTT. It specifies CASSSRGGQPQHF.

The CDR3 DNA follows: TGTGCCAGCAGCCGCATATCCTCTCAGGGTGATGAGCAGTTCTTC. This sequence encodes CASSRISSQGDEQFF. The V and J genes are TRBV11-1 and TRBJ2-1; a weak D match, TRBD1 (5 bases). Trimming took 5 bases from V and 8 from J, leaving 19 bases between them. Germline V gene sequence: CDR1 SGHAT, CDR2 FQDESV (reference sequence). The CDR3 sequence is 15 residues long.

The gene calls are TRBV3-1 and TRBJ2-7, with 8 bases fitting TRBD1. This CDR3 comprises 17 residues. Unmatched junction bases numbered 12, after V lost 2 bases and J lost 3 bases. Germline values: CDR1 LGHDT, CDR2 YNNKEL (reference sequence). Here the CDR3 DNA reads TGTGCCAGCAGCCAAAGATCGGCCGGGACAGGAATCTACGAGCAGTACTTC. Its translation: CASSQRSAGTGIYEQYF.

This clonotype was seen a handful of times. V is TRBV6-2 or TRBV6-3 and J is TRBJ2-7; D uncertain. Per germline, CDR1 MNHEY and CDR2 SVGEGT. Trimming left V 5 bases short and J 5 bases short, with 16 bases between. This CDR3 comprises 14 residues. In DNA form, the CDR3 reads TGTGCCAGCAGTGCAGAAGGGAAAGAGCACGAGCAGTACTTC. Its translation: CASSAEGKEHEQYF.

The rearrangement uses TRBV5-1 and TRBJ1-5, with TRBD1 matching over 7 bases. The CDR3 covers 15 residues. Per the germline V gene, CDR1 is SGHRS and CDR2 is YFSETQ. The junction had 6 bases not matched to a gene; V was cut back by 1 base and J by 5 bases. The CDR3 DNA is TGCGCCAGCAGCTTGTGGACAGGCGGGGATCAGCCCCAGCATTTT. Translating gives CASSLWTGGDQPQHF.

V and J are TRBV5-1 and TRBJ1-1; D perhaps matches TRBD1 (5 bases). V gave up 0 bases and J gave up 12 bases, with 12 bases separating them. CDR3 length equals 12 residues. Germline V gene lookup returns CDR1 SGHRS and CDR2 YFSETQ. The CDR3: CASSLEGLETFF. The DNA for the CDR3 is TGCGCCAGCAGCTTGGAGGGGTTAGAGACTTTCTTT.

J is TRBJ1-2 and V is TRBV4-2; 10 nucleotides match TRBD1. J was trimmed by 2 bases and V by 4 bases; bases with no gene match: 16. The CDR3 sequence is 19 residues long. Looked up from germline, CDR1 is LGHNA and CDR2 is YNFKEQ. This CDR3 is CASSLILRQGAGGNYGYTF. The CDR3 region has the DNA TGTGCCAGCAGCCTGATACTCCGACAGGGGGCGGGAGGCAACTATGGCTACACCTTC.

In this sample, this clonotype turned up a few times. The chain recombines TRBV10-3 with TRBJ2-6; D not resolved. CDR1 and CDR2 from the germline V gene are ENHRY and SYGVKD. V was shortened by 3 bases and J by 0 bases, with 6 bases between the two germline ends. The CDR3 covers 15 residues. The CDR3 region has the DNA TGTGCCATCAGTGACCCGGGCTCTGGGGCCAACGTCCTGACTTTC. Its protein is CAISDPGSGANVLTF.

This clonotype was counted a few times. V gene TRBV5-1 combines with J gene TRBJ1-2; the D is unclear. Germline CDR1 SGHRS, CDR2 YFSETQ. V lost 0 bases to trimming and J lost 4 bases, with 10 bases between them. This CDR3 has 14 amino acids. The DNA of the CDR3 is TGCGCCAGCAGCTTGGTGGCCGGTGTCTATGGCTACACCTTC. Protein product: CASSLVAGVYGYTF. The full variable domain, completed using reference TRBV5-1 and TRBJ1-2, is KAGVTQTPRYLIKTRGQQVTLSCSPISGHRSVSWYQQTPGQGLQFLFEYFSETQRNKGNFPGRFSGRQFSNSRSEMNVSTLELGDSALYLCASSLVAGVYGYTFGSGTRLTVV.

The V call is TRBV3-1, the J call TRBJ1-2; D is unclear. Trimming took off 7 bases at V and 3 bases at J, with 15 bases between the two ends. Germline assignment: CDR1 LGHDT and CDR2 YNNKEL (reference sequence). The CDR3 consists of 14 residues. In nucleotides, the CDR3 is TGTGCCAGCAAGCCTTTGCGGGAAGACTATGGCTACACCTTC. It is translated as CASKPLREDYGYTF.

The chain recombines TRBV12-3 or TRBV12-4 with TRBJ1-5, with D unresolved. The CDR3 runs 14 residues. The V gene lost 8 bases and the J gene lost 2 bases, with 13 bases spanning the gap. CDR3 DNA sequence: TGTGCCAGCTCCCATTCGGGTGGCAATCAGCCCCAGCATTTT. Residues: CASSHSGGNQPQHF.

There are a few counts of this clonotype. The V gene is TRBV10-3, the J gene TRBJ1-1, with a weak D call TRBD1 (5 bases). The CDR3 spans 16 residues. The V end lost 6 bases, the J end lost 0 bases, and 17 bases lay between the germline ends. Germline V CDR1 and CDR2: ENHRY, SYGVKD. DNA for the CDR3: TGTGCCATCAGCGTAAACCACAGGAGTTTGAACACTGAAGCTTTCTTT. This gives the protein CAISVNHRSLNTEAFF.

V and J are TRBV2 and TRBJ2-7; possibly TRBD1 or TRBD2 for D (5 bases each). V was cut by 9 bases and J by 2 bases, with 14 bases left in between. CDR1 SNHLY and CDR2 FYNNEI come from the germline V gene. The CDR3 runs to 13 residues. CDR3 DNA sequence: TGTGCCAGTCACCGGGACCGTGCCTACGAGCAGTACTTC. Protein: CASHRDRAYEQYF.

The chain employs TRBV2 and TRBJ2-7; TRBD1 matches at 9 bases. The CDR3 is 12 residues long. V was clipped by 8 bases and J by 6 bases; unmatched bases: 5. Per the germline V gene, CDR1 is SNHLY and CDR2 is FYNNEI. The CDR3 DNA reads TGTGCCAGCTTGAGGACAGGGGTCGAGCAGTACTTC. Translation gives CASLRTGVEQYF. Drawing the rest from reference TRBV2 and TRBJ2-7, the complete variable domain is EPEVTQTPSHQVTQMGQEVILRCVPISNHLYFYWYRQILGQKVEFLVSFYNNEISEKSEIFDDQFSVERPDGSNFTLKIRSTKLEDSAMYFCASLRTGVEQYFGPGTRLTVT.

The rearrangement links TRBV29-1 to TRBJ2-3; perhaps TRBD1 as D (6 bases). Germline loops: CDR1 SQVTM, CDR2 ANQGSEA. V gave up 0 bases and J gave up 2 bases, with 15 bases separating them. The CDR3 covers 16 residues. CDR3 sequence: CSVEDTPGQPTDTQYF. The CDR3 region has the DNA TGCAGCGTTGAAGATACCCCGGGACAACCCACAGATACGCAGTATTTT.